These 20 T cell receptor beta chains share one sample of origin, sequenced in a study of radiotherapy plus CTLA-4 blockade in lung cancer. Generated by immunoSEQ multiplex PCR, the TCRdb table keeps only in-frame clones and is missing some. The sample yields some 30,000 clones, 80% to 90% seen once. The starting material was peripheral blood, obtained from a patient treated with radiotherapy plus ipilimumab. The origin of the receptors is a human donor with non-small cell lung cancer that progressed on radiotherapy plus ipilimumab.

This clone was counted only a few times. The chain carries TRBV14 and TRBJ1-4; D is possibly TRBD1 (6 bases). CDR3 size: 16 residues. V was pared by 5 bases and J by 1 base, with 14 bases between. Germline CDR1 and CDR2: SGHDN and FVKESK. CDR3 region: CASSFGGRITNEKLFF. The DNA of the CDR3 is TGTGCCAGCAGCTTCGGGGGGCGCATAACTAATGAAAAACTGTTTTTT.

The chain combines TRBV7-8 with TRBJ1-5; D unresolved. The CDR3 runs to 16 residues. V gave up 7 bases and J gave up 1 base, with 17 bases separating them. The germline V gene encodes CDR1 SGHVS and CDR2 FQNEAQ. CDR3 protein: CASTRDAGRSNQPQHF. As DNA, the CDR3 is TGTGCCAGCACCAGAGACGCGGGTAGGAGCAATCAGCCCCAGCATTTT.

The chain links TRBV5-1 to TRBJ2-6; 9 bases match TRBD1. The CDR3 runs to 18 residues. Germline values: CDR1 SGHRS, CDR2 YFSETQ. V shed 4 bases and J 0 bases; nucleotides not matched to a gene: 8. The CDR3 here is CASSTGRTGVSGANVLTF. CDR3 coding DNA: TGCGCCAGCAGCACTGGTCGGACAGGGGTCTCTGGGGCCAACGTCCTGACTTTC.

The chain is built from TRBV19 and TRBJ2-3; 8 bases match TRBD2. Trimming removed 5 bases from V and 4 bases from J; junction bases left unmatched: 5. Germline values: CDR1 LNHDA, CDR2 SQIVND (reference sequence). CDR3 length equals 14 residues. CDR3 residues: CASSRTGGADTQYF. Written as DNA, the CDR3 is TGTGCCAGTAGTCGCACCGGGGGGGCAGATACGCAGTATTTT.

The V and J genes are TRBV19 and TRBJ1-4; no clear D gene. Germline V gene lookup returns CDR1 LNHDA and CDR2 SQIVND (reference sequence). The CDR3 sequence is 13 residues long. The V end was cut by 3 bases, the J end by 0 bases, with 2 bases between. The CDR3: CASSISTNEKLFF. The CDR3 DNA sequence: TGTGCCAGTAGTATCTCAACTAATGAAAAACTGTTTTTT.

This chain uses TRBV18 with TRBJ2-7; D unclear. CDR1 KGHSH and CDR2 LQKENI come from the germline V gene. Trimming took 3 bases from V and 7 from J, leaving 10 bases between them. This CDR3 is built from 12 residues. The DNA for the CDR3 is TGTGCCAGCTCACCGACCGGGTTTGAGCAGTACTTC. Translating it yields CASSPTGFEQYF.

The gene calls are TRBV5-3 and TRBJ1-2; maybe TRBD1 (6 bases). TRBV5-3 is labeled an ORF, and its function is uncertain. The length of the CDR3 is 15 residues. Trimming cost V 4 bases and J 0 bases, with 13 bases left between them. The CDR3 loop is CARSNRQDPNYGYTF. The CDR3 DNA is TGTGCCAGAAGCAACCGACAGGATCCTAACTATGGCTACACCTTC.

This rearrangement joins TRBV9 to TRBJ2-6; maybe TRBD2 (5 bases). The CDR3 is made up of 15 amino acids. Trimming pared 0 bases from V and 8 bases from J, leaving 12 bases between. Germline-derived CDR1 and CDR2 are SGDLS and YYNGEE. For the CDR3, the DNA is TGTGCCAGCAGCGTAGGTGGGGTCGGGACCAACGTCCTGACTTTC. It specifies CASSVGGVGTNVLTF.

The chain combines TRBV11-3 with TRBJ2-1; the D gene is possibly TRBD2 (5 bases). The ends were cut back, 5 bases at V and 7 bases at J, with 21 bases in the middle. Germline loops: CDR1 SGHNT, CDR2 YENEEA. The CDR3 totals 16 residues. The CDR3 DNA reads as TGTGCCAGCAGCCCCCAGGAGGCCCTAACGGGGAATGAGCAGTTCTTC. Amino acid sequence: CASSPQEALTGNEQFF.

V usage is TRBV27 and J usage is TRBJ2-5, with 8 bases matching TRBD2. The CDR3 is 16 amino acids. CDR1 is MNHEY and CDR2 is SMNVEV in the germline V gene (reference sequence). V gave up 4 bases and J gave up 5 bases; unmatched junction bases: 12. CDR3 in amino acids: CASSSLGAGGRETQYF. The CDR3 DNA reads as TGTGCCAGCAGTTCCCTCGGGGCGGGGGGCAGGGAGACCCAGTACTTC.

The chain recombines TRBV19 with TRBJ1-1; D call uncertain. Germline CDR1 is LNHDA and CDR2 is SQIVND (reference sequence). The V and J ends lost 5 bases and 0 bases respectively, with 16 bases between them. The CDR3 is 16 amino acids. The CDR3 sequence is CASSPHQVPMNTEAFF. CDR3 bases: TGTGCCAGTAGTCCGCATCAGGTACCCATGAACACTGAAGCTTTCTTT.

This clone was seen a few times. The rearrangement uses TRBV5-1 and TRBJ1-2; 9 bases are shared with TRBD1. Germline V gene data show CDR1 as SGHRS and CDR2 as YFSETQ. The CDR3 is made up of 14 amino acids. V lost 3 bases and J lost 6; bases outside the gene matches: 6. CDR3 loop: CASSSGQGTHGYTF. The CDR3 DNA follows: TGCGCCAGCAGCTCGGGACAGGGTACACATGGCTACACCTTC.

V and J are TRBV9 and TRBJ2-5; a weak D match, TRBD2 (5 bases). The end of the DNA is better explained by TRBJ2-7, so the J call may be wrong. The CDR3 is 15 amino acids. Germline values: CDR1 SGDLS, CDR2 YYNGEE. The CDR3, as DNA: TGTGCCAGCAGCGTTGTCGGGGAAATAGGGTACGAGCAGTACTTC. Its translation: CASSVVGEIGYEQYF.

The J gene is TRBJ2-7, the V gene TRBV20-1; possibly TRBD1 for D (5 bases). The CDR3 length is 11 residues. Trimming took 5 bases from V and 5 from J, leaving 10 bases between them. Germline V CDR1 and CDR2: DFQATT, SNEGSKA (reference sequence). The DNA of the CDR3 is TGCAGTGCTCAACAGGTCCACGAGCAGTACTTC. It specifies CSAQQVHEQYF.

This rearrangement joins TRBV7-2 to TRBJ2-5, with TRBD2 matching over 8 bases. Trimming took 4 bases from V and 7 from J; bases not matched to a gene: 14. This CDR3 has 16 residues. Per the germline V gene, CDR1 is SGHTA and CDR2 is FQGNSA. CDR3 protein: CASSSSQAGAGGTQYF. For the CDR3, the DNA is TGTGCCAGCAGCTCCTCACAAGCGGGGGCGGGGGGGACCCAGTACTTC.

In DNA form, the CDR3 reads TGTGCCAGCAGTGGAGGCTGGGGCGGCGTGAACACTGAAGCTTTCTTT. The encoded protein is CASSGGWGGVNTEAFF. This sequence joins TRBV6-1 and TRBJ1-1; TRBD1 might be the D (5 bases). Germline assignment: CDR1 MNHNS and CDR2 SASEGT. The CDR3 sequence is 16 residues long. Between the trimmed V and J ends, which lost 4 bases and 0 bases, there was a span of 15 bases.

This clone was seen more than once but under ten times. The CDR3 DNA sequence: TGTGCCAGCAGCTTAGCGCAGGGTGAAGGATATAATTCACCCCTCCACTTT. It translates to CASSLAQGEGYNSPLHF. The V call is TRBV7-8, the J call TRBJ1-6, with TRBD1 as a possible D gene (5 bases). Trimming stripped 0 bases from V and 4 bases from J, with 13 bases between. The length of the CDR3 is 17 residues. CDR1 and CDR2 from the germline V gene are SGHVS and FQNEAQ.

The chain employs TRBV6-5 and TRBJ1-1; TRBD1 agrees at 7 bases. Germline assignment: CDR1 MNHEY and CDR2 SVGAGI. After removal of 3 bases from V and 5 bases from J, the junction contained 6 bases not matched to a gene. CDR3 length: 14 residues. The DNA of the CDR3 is TGTGCCAGCAGTTATAACAGGGGAGATACTGAAGCTTTCTTT. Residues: CASSYNRGDTEAFF.

The CDR3 region is CASSGRQGTNTEAFF. CDR3 bases: TGTGCCAGCAGTGGACGACAGGGAACGAACACTGAAGCTTTCTTT. The gene calls are TRBV6-1 and TRBJ1-1; the match to TRBD1 covers 7 bases. In germline, CDR1 is MNHNS, CDR2 SASEGT. With V trimmed by 4 bases and J by 1 base, 6 bases remained unmatched. The CDR3 runs to 15 residues.

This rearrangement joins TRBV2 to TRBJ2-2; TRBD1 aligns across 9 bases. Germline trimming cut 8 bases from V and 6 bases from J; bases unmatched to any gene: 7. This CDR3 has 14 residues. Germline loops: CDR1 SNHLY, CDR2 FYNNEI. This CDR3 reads CASRDRVGSGELFF. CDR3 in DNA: TGTGCCAGCCGGGACAGGGTGGGGTCCGGGGAGCTGTTTTTT. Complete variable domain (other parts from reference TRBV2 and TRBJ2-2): EPEVTQTPSHQVTQMGQEVILRCVPISNHLYFYWYRQILGQKVEFLVSFYNNEISEKSEIFDDQFSVERPDGSNFTLKIRSTKLEDSAMYFCASRDRVGSGELFFGEGSRLTVL.